This TCR beta chain was identified during a study of technical replicates of blood from several donors. Germline CDR1 and CDR2: MDHEN and SYDVKM. The CDR3 is 17 residues long. V trimming: 3 bases; J trimming: 4 bases; junction bases outside the gene matches: 14. Assay used: immunoSEQ multiplex PCR; TCRdb lists only in-frame clones, some missing. The sample carries about 83,000 clones, 90% to 95% recorded once. The sample taken for sequencing was T cells isolated from PBMCs. The chain couples TRBV28 to TRBJ2-5; 7 bases match TRBD1. This clonotype was sampled from a human donor in good health. The CDR3 nucleotides read TGTGCCAGCAGTTTCTATGCCGGAACAGGGGACGGAGAGACCCAGTACTTC. Translating it yields CASSFYAGTGDGETQYF.